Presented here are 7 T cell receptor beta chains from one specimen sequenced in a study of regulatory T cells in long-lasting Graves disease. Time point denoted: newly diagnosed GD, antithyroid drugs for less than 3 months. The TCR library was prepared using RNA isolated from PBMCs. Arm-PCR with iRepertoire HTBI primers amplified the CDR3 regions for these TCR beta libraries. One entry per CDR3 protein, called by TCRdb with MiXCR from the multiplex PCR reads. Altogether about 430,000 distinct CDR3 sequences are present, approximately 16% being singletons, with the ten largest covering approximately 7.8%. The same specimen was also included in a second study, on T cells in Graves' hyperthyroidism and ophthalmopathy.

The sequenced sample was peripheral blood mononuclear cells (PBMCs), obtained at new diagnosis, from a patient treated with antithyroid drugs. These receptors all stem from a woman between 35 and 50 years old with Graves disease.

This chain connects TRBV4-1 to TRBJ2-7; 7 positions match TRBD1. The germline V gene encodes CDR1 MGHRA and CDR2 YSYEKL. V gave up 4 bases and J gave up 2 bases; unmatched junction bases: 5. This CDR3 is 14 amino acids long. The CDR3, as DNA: TGCGCCAGCAGCCCTAGACAGGGCACCTACGAGCAGTACTTC. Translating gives CASSPRQGTYEQYF.

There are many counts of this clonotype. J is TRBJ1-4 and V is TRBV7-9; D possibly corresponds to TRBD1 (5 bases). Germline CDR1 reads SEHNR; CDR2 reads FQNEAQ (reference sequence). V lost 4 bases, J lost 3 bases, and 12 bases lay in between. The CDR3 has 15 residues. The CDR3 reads CASSSSGGANEKLFF. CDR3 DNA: TGTGCCAGCAGCTCCTCGGGGGGGGCTAATGAAAAACTGTTTTTT.

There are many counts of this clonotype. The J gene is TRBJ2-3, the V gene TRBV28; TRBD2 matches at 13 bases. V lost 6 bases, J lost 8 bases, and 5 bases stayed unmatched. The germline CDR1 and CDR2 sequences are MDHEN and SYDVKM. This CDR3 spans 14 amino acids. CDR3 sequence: CASSTGLAGATQYF. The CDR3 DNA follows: TGTGCCAGCAGCACAGGACTAGCGGGAGCTACGCAGTATTTT.

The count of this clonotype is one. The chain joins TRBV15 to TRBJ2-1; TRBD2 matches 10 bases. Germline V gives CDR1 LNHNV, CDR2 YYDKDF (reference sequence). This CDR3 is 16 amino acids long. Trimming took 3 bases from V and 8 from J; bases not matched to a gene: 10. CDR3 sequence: CATSSLLAGANDEQFF. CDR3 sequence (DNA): TGTGCCACCAGCAGTCTCCTAGCGGGAGCGAATGATGAGCAGTTCTTC.

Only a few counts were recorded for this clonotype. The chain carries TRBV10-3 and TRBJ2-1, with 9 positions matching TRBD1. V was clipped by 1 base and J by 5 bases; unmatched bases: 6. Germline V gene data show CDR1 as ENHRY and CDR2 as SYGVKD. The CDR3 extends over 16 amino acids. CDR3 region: CAISEFTGGKHNEQFF. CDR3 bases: TGTGCCATCAGTGAGTTCACAGGGGGCAAACACAATGAGCAGTTCTTC.

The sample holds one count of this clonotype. The CDR3 region is CASRVAGGLYEQYF. CDR3 sequence (DNA): TGTGCCAGCAGAGTAGCGGGAGGCCTCTACGAGCAGTACTTC. This rearrangement joins TRBV5-6 to TRBJ2-7; TRBD2 aligns across 10 bases. The CDR3 spans 14 residues. The V and J ends lost 5 bases and 3 bases, in that order; junction bases with no gene match: 5. The germline gives CDR1 SGHDT, CDR2 YYEEEE. The complete variable domain, with remaining parts taken from reference TRBV5-6 and TRBJ2-7, reads DAGVTQSPTHLIKTRGQQVTLRCSPKSGHDTVSWYQQALGQGPQFIFQYYEEEERQRGNFPDRFSGHQFPNYSSELNVNALLLGDSALYLCASRVAGGLYEQYFGPGTRLTVT.

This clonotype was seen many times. CDR3 loop: CATSISAGTGVTGELFF. In DNA form, the CDR3 reads TGTGCCACCAGCATTTCTGCCGGGACAGGGGTAACCGGGGAGCTGTTTTTT. V gene TRBV15 combines with J gene TRBJ2-2; 10 bases are a match to TRBD1. CDR1 is LNHNV, CDR2 YYDKDF, per germline (reference sequence). The CDR3 has 17 amino acids. J lost 5 bases, V lost 4 bases, and 10 bases had no gene match.